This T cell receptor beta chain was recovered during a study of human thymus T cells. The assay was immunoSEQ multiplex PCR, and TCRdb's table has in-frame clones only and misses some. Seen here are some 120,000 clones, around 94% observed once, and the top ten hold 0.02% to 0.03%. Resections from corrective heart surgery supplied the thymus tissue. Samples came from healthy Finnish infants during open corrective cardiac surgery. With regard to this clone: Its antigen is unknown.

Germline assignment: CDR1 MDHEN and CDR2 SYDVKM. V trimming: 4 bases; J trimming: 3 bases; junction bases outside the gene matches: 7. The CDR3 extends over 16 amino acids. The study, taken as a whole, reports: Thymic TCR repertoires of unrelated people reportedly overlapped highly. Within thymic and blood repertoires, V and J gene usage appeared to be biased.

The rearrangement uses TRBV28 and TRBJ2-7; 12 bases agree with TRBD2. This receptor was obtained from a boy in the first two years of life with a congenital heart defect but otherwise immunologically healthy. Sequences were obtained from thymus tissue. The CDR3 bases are TGTGCCAGCAGTTCCGCTAGCGGGGGGGCTATCTACGAGCAGTACTTC. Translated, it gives CASSSASGGAIYEQYF.